The clone carrying this TCR beta chain was seen ten or more times. Its antigen is still unknown. These data belong to a study of early T cells in non-severe SARS-CoV-2 infection. Overall study context: Sequencing used unsorted whole-blood bulk RNA, so chains lack pairing.

Study observations and caveats: VDJdb matches were skewed toward anti-spike CD8 T cell responses.

CDR1 is SQVTM, CDR2 ANQGSEA, per germline. The V and J ends lost 2 bases and 2 bases, in that order; junction bases with no gene match: 3. The CDR3 totals 14 residues. Individually, cDNA molecules had unique molecular identifiers attached to them. TCRdb passed the 5' RACE reads through MiXCR, listing each CDR3 protein once. The sample holds roughly 30,000 distinct CDR3 sequences, around 5.7% seen once. The sequence was obtained from an adult who was a healthcare worker with PCR-confirmed SARS-CoV-2 infection or an uninfected control (not recorded which). Sequences were obtained from whole blood. This chain links TRBV29-1 with TRBJ2-5, with 9 bases matching TRBD1. The CDR3 sequence: CSVERTGVQETQYF. CDR3 coding DNA: TGCAGCGTTGAACGGACAGGGGTACAAGAGACCCAGTACTTC. The full variable domain, rest sourced from reference TRBV29-1 and TRBJ2-5, is SAVISQKPSRDICQRGTSLTIQCQVDSQVTMMFWYRQQPGQSLTLIATANQGSEATYESGFVIDKFPISRPNLTFSTLTVSNMSPEDSSIYLCSVERTGVQETQYFGPGTRLLVL.